Below are 23 T cell receptor beta chains sequenced from a single sample in a study of T-cell reconstitution after alpha-beta-depleted transplantation in children. Unique molecular identifiers featured in how the TCRbeta library was prepared. MiXCR, run by TCRdb on the PCR reads, gives a single entry per CDR3 protein. The sample lists roughly 15,000 distinct CDR3 sequences, 4.5% to 6.5% occurring once. The sequencing here drew on PBMCs, taken before TCRalphabeta/CD19-depleted stem cell transplant. These receptors all come from a boy aged 5-17 years with acute lymphoblastic leukemia, due to receive a stem cell transplant.

This clonotype has a count of ten or more. The chain links TRBV20-1 to TRBJ1-5; D gene ambiguous. Trimming removed 5 bases from V and 5 bases from J, with 19 bases in between. Germline V gives CDR1 DFQATT, CDR2 SNEGSKA (reference sequence). The CDR3 contains 15 residues. CDR3 loop: CSAAIGRWIDQPQHF. As DNA, the CDR3 is TGCAGTGCTGCCATAGGACGTTGGATAGATCAGCCCCAGCATTTT.

This clonotype occurred many times. The rearrangement links TRBV6-2 or TRBV6-3 to TRBJ2-1; 7 bases line up with TRBD1. The trim removed 6 bases at V and 6 bases at J, leaving 8 bases unmatched. The CDR3 covers 14 residues. Germline V gene lookup returns CDR1 MNHEY and CDR2 SVGEGT. The CDR3 region is CASSSRGRANEQFF. The CDR3 DNA follows: TGTGCCAGCAGCTCTAGGGGGCGAGCCAATGAGCAGTTCTTC.

This clonotype showed up many times. The rearrangement links TRBV4-2 to TRBJ2-1, with TRBD2 matching over 7 bases. The CDR3 contains 16 residues. The V and J ends lost 4 bases and 6 bases, in that order; junction bases with no gene match: 12. Per germline, CDR1 LGHNA and CDR2 YNFKEQ. CDR3 sequence reads: CASSPQGGRVRNEQFF. In DNA form, the CDR3 reads TGTGCCAGCAGCCCCCAAGGCGGGAGAGTCCGCAATGAGCAGTTCTTC.

This clonotype was recorded at least ten times. V is TRBV5-1 and J is TRBJ2-5, with 7 nucleotides matching TRBD2. This CDR3 spans 14 amino acids. V lost 0 bases, J lost 1 base, and 0 bases stayed unmatched. Germline CDR1 and CDR2: SGHRS and YFSETQ. The CDR3 DNA reads as TGCGCCAGCAGCTTGGGGGGGGGCCAAGAGACCCAGTACTTC. Translation: CASSLGGGQETQYF.

This clonotype was found many times. V is TRBV5-1 and J is TRBJ1-1; D remains unclear. The germline V and J ends were trimmed by 0 bases and 3 bases, with 6 bases remaining between them. The CDR3 contains 13 residues. CDR1 and CDR2 from the germline V gene are SGHRS and YFSETQ. DNA of the CDR3: TGCGCCAGCAGCTTGGAAACATACACTGAAGCTTTCTTT. Amino acid sequence: CASSLETYTEAFF.

This clonotype was observed at least ten times. CDR3 in DNA: TGCAGCGCCCGAAGCAAGGGGCAAAGGAACACTGAAGCTTTCTTT. It translates to CSARSKGQRNTEAFF. The rearrangement joins TRBV29-1 to TRBJ1-1, with D perhaps matching TRBD1 (5 bases). This CDR3 contains 15 residues. Deletions cut 7 bases from V and 1 base from J, with 19 bases between. Per the germline V gene, CDR1 is SQVTM and CDR2 is ANQGSEA.

In this sample, this clonotype is medium-sized. The chain uses TRBV13 and TRBJ2-1, with 12 bases lining up with TRBD2. The CDR3 is 22 residues long. With 4 bases clipped from V and 3 bases from J, the junction kept 22 bases outside the gene matches. Germline assignment: CDR1 PRHDT and CDR2 FYEKMQ (reference sequence). CDR3 nucleotide sequence: TGTGCCAGCAGCTACACCTTGGGGGGTGGCCTAGCGGGAGGGCCCTTCTACAATGAGCAGTTCTTC. This encodes CASSYTLGGGLAGGPFYNEQFF.

This clonotype was counted ten times or more. The chain has TRBV4-3 and TRBJ1-1, with D uncertain. Trimming shortened V by 0 bases and J by 0 bases, and 8 bases separated the two germline ends. This CDR3 comprises 15 residues. Germline V gene data show CDR1 as LGHNA and CDR2 as YSLEER. CDR3 bases: TGCGCCAGCAGCCAAGATCAACATATGAACACTGAAGCTTTCTTT. Protein: CASSQDQHMNTEAFF.

This clonotype was seen many times. The chain recombines TRBV20-1 with TRBJ1-5; D uncertain. V lost 1 base, J lost 3 bases, and 10 bases lay in between. The CDR3 spans 14 residues. Per germline, CDR1 DFQATT and CDR2 SNEGSKA (reference sequence). The CDR3 nucleotides are TGCAGTGCTAGAGCCAGGTCAAACAATCAGCCCCAGCATTTT. Translated, it gives CSARARSNNQPQHF.

This clonotype came up many times. V and J are TRBV5-1 and TRBJ1-5; no firm D call. The CDR3 loop spans 13 amino acids. The germline CDR1 and CDR2 sequences are SGHRS and YFSETQ. Trimming shortened V by 4 bases and J by 4 bases, and 9 bases separated the two germline ends. The CDR3 protein is CASSPDMNQPQHF. The CDR3 DNA is TGCGCCAGCAGCCCAGATATGAATCAGCCCCAGCATTTT.

This clonotype was found many times. This chain uses TRBV2 with TRBJ2-2, with D tentatively TRBD2 (5 bases). Trimming stripped 7 bases from V and 7 bases from J, with 10 bases between. Germline assignment: CDR1 SNHLY and CDR2 FYNNEI. The CDR3 has 12 residues. CDR3 loop: CASNSGVGELFF. CDR3 sequence (DNA): TGTGCCAGCAACTCCGGGGTCGGGGAGCTGTTTTTT. The entire variable domain, with the rest obtained from reference TRBV2 and TRBJ2-2, is as follows: EPEVTQTPSHQVTQMGQEVILRCVPISNHLYFYWYRQILGQKVEFLVSFYNNEISEKSEIFDDQFSVERPDGSNFTLKIRSTKLEDSAMYFCASNSGVGELFFGEGSRLTVL.

This clonotype showed up many times. The chain combines TRBV5-6 with TRBJ1-5; possible D gene TRBD1, 6 bases. V lost 4 bases and J lost 5, with 19 bases in between. The CDR3 runs to 16 residues. The germline gives CDR1 SGHDT, CDR2 YYEEEE. The CDR3, as DNA: TGTGCCAGCAGCCGGGGGCCCCCTATCGATCATCAGCCCCAGCATTTT. Its translation: CASSRGPPIDHQPQHF.

This clonotype has at least ten counts. The rearrangement links TRBV4-1 to TRBJ2-5, with 9 bases aligning to TRBD2. Per the germline V gene, CDR1 is MGHRA and CDR2 is YSYEKL. This CDR3 contains 15 residues. J was trimmed by 1 base and V by 8 bases; bases with no gene match: 8. The CDR3 nucleotides read TGCGCCAGCCGCCGTCTACTAGCGGGCCAAGAGACCCAGTACTTC. It is translated as CASRRLLAGQETQYF.

This clonotype came up many times. The chain uses TRBV28 and TRBJ1-5, with D tentatively TRBD1 (5 bases). The length of the CDR3 is 14 residues. Per the germline V gene, CDR1 is MDHEN and CDR2 is SYDVKM. With 6 bases removed from V and 7 bases from J, the gap between germline ends came to 16 bases. In DNA, the CDR3 is TGTGCCAGCAGGCTACAGGTAACCGGGCAGCCCCAGCATTTT. Its translation: CASRLQVTGQPQHF. The whole variable domain, remainder taken from reference TRBV28 and TRBJ1-5, is DVKVTQSSRYLVKRTGEKVFLECVQDMDHENMFWYRQDPGLGLRLIYFSYDVKMKEKGDIPEGYSVSREKKERFSLILESASTNQTSMYLCASRLQVTGQPQHFGDGTRLSIL.

There are many counts of this clonotype. This chain links TRBV6-5 with TRBJ1-6, with D maybe TRBD1 (5 bases). V was cut by 0 bases and J by 2 bases, with 14 bases left in between. Germline CDR1 reads MNHEY; CDR2 reads SVGAGI. The CDR3 covers 18 residues. In nucleotides, the CDR3 is TGTGCCAGCAGTTACTCTGGTGGGGGGGGTGCCTATAATTCACCCCTCCACTTT. This encodes CASSYSGGGGAYNSPLHF.

This clonotype was counted ten times or more. V usage is TRBV24-1 and J usage is TRBJ2-1, with D perhaps matching TRBD1 (6 bases). The V end was cut by 4 bases, the J end by 2 bases, with 11 bases between. CDR3 length: 15 amino acids. Germline CDR1 reads KGHDR; CDR2 reads SFDVKD. CDR3 sequence reads: CATSEPGQAYNEQFF. CDR3 sequence (DNA): TGTGCCACCAGTGAGCCGGGACAAGCCTACAATGAGCAGTTCTTC.

This clonotype appeared many times. The chain couples TRBV6-5 to TRBJ1-1, with D unclear. Trimming pared 2 bases from V and 13 bases from J, leaving 23 bases between. The CDR3 contains 15 residues. CDR1 is MNHEY and CDR2 is SVGAGI in the germline V gene. The CDR3 loop is CASSYMDEAGLKGFF. The CDR3, as DNA: TGTGCCAGCAGTTACATGGACGAAGCTGGACTGAAGGGTTTCTTT.

This clonotype showed up many times. The chain joins TRBV12-3 or TRBV12-4 to TRBJ1-3; D unclear. The CDR3 is 15 residues long. Trimming removed 6 bases from V and 0 bases from J, with 12 bases in between. CDR3 in amino acids: CASRPIDSSGNTIYF. The CDR3 DNA reads as TGTGCCAGCAGACCTATTGACTCCTCTGGAAACACCATATATTTT.

The sample holds many counts of this clonotype. The chain carries TRBV20-1 and TRBJ2-1, with 8 bases lining up with TRBD2. From germline, CDR1 is DFQATT and CDR2 SNEGSKA (reference sequence). This CDR3 has 13 amino acids. Trimming at V came to 1 base and at J to 7 bases, leaving 3 bases not matched to a gene. This CDR3 is CSARAGGRNEQFF. For the CDR3, the DNA is TGCAGTGCTAGAGCGGGGGGGCGGAATGAGCAGTTCTTC.

This clonotype was recorded at least ten times. The rearrangement joins TRBV19 to TRBJ1-5, with TRBD1 identical over 7 bases. The germline gives CDR1 LNHDA, CDR2 SQIVND (reference sequence). The length of the CDR3 is 14 residues. V was pared by 5 bases and J by 4 bases, with 5 bases of the junction left unmatched. The CDR3 loop reads CASSLGTANQPQHF. CDR3 DNA: TGTGCCAGTAGTCTTGGGACAGCTAATCAGCCCCAGCATTTT.

This clonotype was found many times. The chain carries TRBV6-5 and TRBJ1-1; D ambiguous. The CDR3 is made up of 16 amino acids. CDR1 is MNHEY and CDR2 is SVGAGI in the germline V gene. The V and J ends lost 4 bases and 5 bases respectively, with 20 bases between them. The CDR3 region is CASSSSPNTRTTEAFF. CDR3 bases: TGTGCCAGCAGTTCCTCACCCAACACGAGAACAACTGAAGCTTTCTTT.

Ten or more counts support this clonotype. The chain employs TRBV27 and TRBJ2-2, with D unclear. Germline values: CDR1 MNHEY, CDR2 SMNVEV (reference sequence). V was clipped by 0 bases and J by 4 bases, with 6 bases between them. The CDR3 sequence is 14 residues long. Written as DNA, the CDR3 is TGTGCCAGCAGTTTATCCCGCAGCACCGGGGAGCTGTTTTTT. It yields the protein CASSLSRSTGELFF.

This clonotype has a count of ten or more. The chain joins TRBV15 to TRBJ2-2; D ambiguous. V was trimmed by 5 bases and J by 1 base, leaving 5 bases between them. Germline V CDR1 and CDR2: LNHNV, YYDKDF (reference sequence). This CDR3 contains 13 residues. The CDR3 sequence is CATSVLNTGELFF. CDR3 bases: TGTGCCACCAGCGTCCTGAACACCGGGGAGCTGTTTTTT.